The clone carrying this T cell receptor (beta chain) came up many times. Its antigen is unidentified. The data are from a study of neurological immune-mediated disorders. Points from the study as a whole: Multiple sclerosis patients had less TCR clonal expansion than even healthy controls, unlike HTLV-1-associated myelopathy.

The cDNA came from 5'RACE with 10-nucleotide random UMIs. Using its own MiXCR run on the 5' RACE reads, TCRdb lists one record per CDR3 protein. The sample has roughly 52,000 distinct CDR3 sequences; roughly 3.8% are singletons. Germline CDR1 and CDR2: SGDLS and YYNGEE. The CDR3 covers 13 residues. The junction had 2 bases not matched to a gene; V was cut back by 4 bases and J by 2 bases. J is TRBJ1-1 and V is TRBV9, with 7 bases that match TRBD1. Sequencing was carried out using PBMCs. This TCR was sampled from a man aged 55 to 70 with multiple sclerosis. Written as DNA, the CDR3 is TGTGCCAGCAGCAGGGGGCCTAACACTGAAGCTTTCTTT. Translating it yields CASSRGPNTEAFF. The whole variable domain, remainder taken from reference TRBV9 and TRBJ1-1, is DSGVTQTPKHLITATGQRVTLRCSPRSGDLSVYWYQQSLDQGLQFLIQYYNGEERAKGNILERFSAQQFPDLHSELNLSSLELGDSALYFCASSRGPNTEAFFGQGTRLTVV.